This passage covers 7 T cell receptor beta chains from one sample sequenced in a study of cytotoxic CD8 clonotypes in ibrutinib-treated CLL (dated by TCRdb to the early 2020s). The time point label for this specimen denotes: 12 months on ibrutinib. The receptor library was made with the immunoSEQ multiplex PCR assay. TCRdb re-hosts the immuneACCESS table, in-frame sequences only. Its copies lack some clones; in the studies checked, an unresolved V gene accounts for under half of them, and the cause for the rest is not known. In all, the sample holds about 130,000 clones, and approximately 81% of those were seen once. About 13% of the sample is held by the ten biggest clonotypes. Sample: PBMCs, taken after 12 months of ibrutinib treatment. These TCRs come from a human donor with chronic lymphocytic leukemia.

The CDR3 is CASSHRSSNYGYTF. The CDR3 coding sequence is TGTGCCAGCAGCCACAGGTCCTCTAACTATGGCTACACCTTC. J is TRBJ1-2 and V is TRBV6-5; a weak D match, TRBD1 (5 bases). Germline CDR1 MNHEY, CDR2 SVGAGI. This CDR3 has 14 amino acids. With 6 bases removed from V and 0 bases from J, the gap between germline ends came to 11 bases.

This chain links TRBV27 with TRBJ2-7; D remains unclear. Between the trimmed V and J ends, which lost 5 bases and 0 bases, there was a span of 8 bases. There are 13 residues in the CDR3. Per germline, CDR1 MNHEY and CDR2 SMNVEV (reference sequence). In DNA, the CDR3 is TGTGCCAGCAGTACCGGGCCCTCCTACGAGCAGTACTTC. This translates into CASSTGPSYEQYF.

DNA of the CDR3: TGTGCCAGCAGTTTTTCTTACGGGAGGGGTGGAGCCTACAATGAGCAGTTCTTC. This encodes CASSFSYGRGGAYNEQFF. This chain joins TRBV27 and TRBJ2-1; 8 bases agree with TRBD2. The germline V gene has CDR1 MNHEY and CDR2 SMNVEV (reference sequence). The CDR3 consists of 18 residues. V shed 3 bases, J shed 2 bases, and the junction held 12 bases outside the gene matches.

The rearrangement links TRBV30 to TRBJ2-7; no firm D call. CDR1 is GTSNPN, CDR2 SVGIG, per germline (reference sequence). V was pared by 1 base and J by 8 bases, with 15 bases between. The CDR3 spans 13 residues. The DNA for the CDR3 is TGTGCCTGGAGTGGGGGAACCCAGTGGAAGCAGTACTTC. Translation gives CAWSGGTQWKQYF. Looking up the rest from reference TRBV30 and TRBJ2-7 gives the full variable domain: SQTIHQWPATLVQPVGSPLSLECTVEGTSNPNLYWYRQAAGRGLQLLFYSVGIGQISSEVPQNLSASRPQDRQFILSSKKLLLSDSGFYLCAWSGGTQWKQYFGPGTRLTVT.

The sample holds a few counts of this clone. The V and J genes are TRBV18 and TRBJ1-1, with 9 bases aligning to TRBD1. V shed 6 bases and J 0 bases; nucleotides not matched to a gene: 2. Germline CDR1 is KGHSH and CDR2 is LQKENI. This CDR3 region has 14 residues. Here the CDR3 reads CASSGQGMNTEAFF. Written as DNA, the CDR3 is TGTGCCAGCTCGGGACAGGGTATGAACACTGAAGCTTTCTTT.

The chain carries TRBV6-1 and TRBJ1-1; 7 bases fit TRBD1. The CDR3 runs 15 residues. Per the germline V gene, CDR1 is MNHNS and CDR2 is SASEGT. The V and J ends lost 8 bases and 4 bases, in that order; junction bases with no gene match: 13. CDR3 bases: TGTGCCAGCGGCCCGACAGGGTACGGGGTCACTGAAGCTTTCTTT. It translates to CASGPTGYGVTEAFF.

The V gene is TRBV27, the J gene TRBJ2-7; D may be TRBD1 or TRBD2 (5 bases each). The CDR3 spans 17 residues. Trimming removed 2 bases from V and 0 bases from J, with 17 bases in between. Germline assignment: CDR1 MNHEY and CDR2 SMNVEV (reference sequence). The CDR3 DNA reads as TGTGCCAGCAGTTTACAATTCGGGGCGACGAGCTCCTACGAGCAGTACTTC. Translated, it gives CASSLQFGATSSYEQYF.